This T cell receptor (beta chain) appears in the sequencing data of a study of PD-1 blockade in classical Hodgkin lymphoma. The overall study: Intravenous nivolumab at 3 mg/kg was given to patients every 2 weeks. Study observations and caveats: Newly diagnosed patients reportedly had lower baseline TCR diversity than healthy donors. What drove the repertoire differences, possibly disease activity or prior therapy, has not been defined.

The repertoire was sequenced with immunoSEQ multiplex PCR; TCRdb's copy has only in-frame clones and lacks some. The table has 30,000 or so clones, around 71% seen once. Germline lookup yields CDR1 SGHVS and CDR2 FQNEAQ. CDR3 length: 14 residues. Trimming removed 5 bases from V and 4 bases from J, with 12 bases in between. Every one of the patients relapsed after autologous stem cell transplantation (brentuximab vedotin exposure was variable). On this clone itself: Its target is not known.

The input for sequencing was peripheral blood mononuclear cells (PBMCs), taken before the second cycle of nivolumab. The V gene is TRBV7-8, the J gene TRBJ1-5; D possibly corresponds to TRBD1 (5 bases). The clonotype was recovered from a human donor with classical Hodgkin lymphoma. This chain's CDR3 is CASSLLGGNQPQHF. The CDR3 bases are TGTGCCAGCAGCCTTTTGGGGGGGAATCAGCCCCAGCATTTT.